Following are 14 T cell receptor beta chains from one sample sequenced in a study of blood T cell repertoires in COVID-19. Assay: immunoSEQ multiplex PCR; the TCRdb copy retains only in-frame clones and omits some. The table includes about 170,000 clones, around four fifths detected once. The sample consisted of peripheral blood. These receptors originate from a woman in her 70s who had recovered from COVID-19.

The J gene is TRBJ1-1, the V gene TRBV11-2; tentatively, D is TRBD1 (5 bases). Germline V gene data show CDR1 as SGHAT and CDR2 as FQNNGV. The V end was cut by 5 bases, the J end by 8 bases, with 15 bases between. The CDR3 loop spans 13 amino acids. The CDR3 region is CASSQRNGGEAFF. For the CDR3, the DNA is TGTGCCAGCAGCCAGCGAAACGGGGGGGAAGCTTTCTTT.

The V and J genes are TRBV28 and TRBJ1-1; D unclear. Deletions cut 1 base from V and 10 bases from J, with 4 bases between. The CDR3 has 10 residues. In germline, CDR1 is MDHEN, CDR2 SYDVKM. The CDR3 nucleotides read TGTGCCAGCAGTTTATCGGGAGCTTTCTTT. Translation gives CASSLSGAFF. Combining the CDR3 with reference TRBV28 and TRBJ1-1 gives the whole variable domain DVKVTQSSRYLVKRTGEKVFLECVQDMDHENMFWYRQDPGLGLRLIYFSYDVKMKEKGDIPEGYSVSREKKERFSLILESASTNQTSMYLCASSLSGAFFGQGTRLTVV.

This clone occurred a few times. V and J are TRBV18 and TRBJ1-5; D not certain. CDR1 KGHSH and CDR2 LQKENI come from the germline V gene. V lost 2 bases and J lost 3, with 8 bases in between. The CDR3 consists of 14 residues. CDR3 coding DNA: TGTGCCAGCTCACCAGTAGAGGCCAATCAGCCCCAGCATTTT. Its translation is CASSPVEANQPQHF.

This chain uses TRBV5-1 with TRBJ2-7, with TRBD1 identical over 7 bases. The CDR3 contains 15 residues. Germline V CDR1 and CDR2: SGHRS, YFSETQ. V trimming: 0 bases; J trimming: 4 bases; junction bases outside the gene matches: 7. CDR3 loop: CASSLVQGVVYEQYF. DNA of the CDR3: TGCGCCAGCAGCTTGGTTCAGGGGGTGGTGTACGAGCAGTACTTC.

The chain is built from TRBV20-1 and TRBJ2-1; no reliable D call. CDR3 length: 11 residues. With 5 bases removed from V and 3 bases from J, the gap between germline ends came to 5 bases. From germline, CDR1 is DFQATT and CDR2 SNEGSKA (reference sequence). In nucleotides, the CDR3 is TGCAGTGCTCCCCTCTACAATGAGCAGTTCTTC. It is translated as CSAPLYNEQFF.

The chain recombines TRBV7-2 with TRBJ2-1; 14 bases line up with TRBD2. Looked up from germline, CDR1 is SGHTA and CDR2 is FQGNSA. The CDR3 contains 17 residues. J gave up 0 bases and V 4 bases, and 2 bases lay outside the gene matches. The CDR3 coding sequence is TGTGCCAGCAGCTCGACTAGCGGGAGGGTCTCCTACAATGAGCAGTTCTTC. Its translation is CASSSTSGRVSYNEQFF.

The genes are TRBV20-1 and TRBJ1-1; TRBD1 agrees at 7 bases. With 5 bases clipped from V and 10 bases from J, the junction kept 4 bases outside the gene matches. The CDR3 has 10 residues. Germline values: CDR1 DFQATT, CDR2 SNEGSKA (reference sequence). The CDR3 nucleotides read TGCAGTGCTGCGAACAGGGGAGCTTTCTTT. Protein product: CSAANRGAFF.

The chain recombines TRBV6-1 with TRBJ2-1; 11 positions agree with TRBD2. The CDR3 is 15 amino acids. The ends lost 5 bases at V and 7 bases at J; junction bases unmatched: 7. In germline, CDR1 is MNHNS, CDR2 SASEGT. CDR3 DNA: TGTGCCAGCAGTCCCGGACTAGCGGGCAGTAATGAGCAGTTCTTC. Its translation: CASSPGLAGSNEQFF.

The rearrangement joins TRBV19 to TRBJ1-2; 12 nucleotides agree with TRBD1. Germline V gene data show CDR1 as LNHDA and CDR2 as SQIVND (reference sequence). With V trimmed by 6 bases and J by 8 bases, 7 bases remained unmatched. The CDR3 loop spans 14 amino acids. The CDR3 nucleotides read TGTGCCAGTAGCTCCGGGACAGGGGGCGGCGGCTACACCTTC. Amino acid sequence: CASSSGTGGGGYTF. Full variable domain (remainder filled in from reference TRBV19 and TRBJ1-2): DGGITQSPKYLFRKEGQNVTLSCEQNLNHDAMYWYRQDPGQGLRLIYYSQIVNDFQKGDIAEGYSVSREKKESFPLTVTSAQKNPTAFYLCASSSGTGGGGYTFGSGTRLTVV.

This clone was found once. The chain recombines TRBV6-5 with TRBJ1-1; 7 nucleotides match TRBD1. This CDR3 is built from 15 residues. The V and J ends lost 7 bases and 8 bases, in that order; junction bases with no gene match: 16. Looked up from germline, CDR1 is MNHEY and CDR2 is SVGAGI. The CDR3 DNA reads TGTGCCAGCACCTTCAACAGGGGCGGATTAAAAGAAGCTTTCTTT. Translated: CASTFNRGGLKEAFF.

The rearrangement uses TRBV25-1 and TRBJ2-3, with a weak D call TRBD2 (7 bases). The CDR3 runs to 15 residues. CDR1 and CDR2 (germline): MGHDK, SYGVNS. V dropped 1 base and J dropped 4 bases, with 12 bases sitting between them. The CDR3 DNA sequence: TGTGCCAGCAGTGAATTCGGGGGGCGGGCAGATACGCAGTATTTT. This sequence encodes CASSEFGGRADTQYF.

V is TRBV3-1 (or the pseudogene TRBV3-2) and J is TRBJ2-1, with D possibly being TRBD2 (5 bases). The V end was cut by 4 bases, the J end by 7 bases, with 17 bases between. Germline V gene sequence: CDR1 LGHDT, CDR2 YNNKEL (reference sequence). This CDR3 is 15 amino acids long. The CDR3 region has the DNA TGTGCCAGCAGCCCCAGTCTATCAGGAGGTAATGAGCAGTTCTTC. Its translation is CASSPSLSGGNEQFF.

The CDR3 nucleotides are TGTGCCAGCAGGGGGGGACTTTGGGAGACCCAGTACTTC. Residues: CASRGGLWETQYF. This sequence joins TRBV2 and TRBJ2-5, with D perhaps matching TRBD2 (6 bases). Germline V CDR1 and CDR2: SNHLY, FYNNEI. V lost 6 bases, J lost 5 bases, and 13 bases lay in between. The CDR3 consists of 13 residues.

The chain joins TRBV9 to TRBJ2-1; D perhaps matches TRBD2 (6 bases). This CDR3 is 15 amino acids long. V was shortened by 4 bases and J by 7 bases, with 18 bases between the two germline ends. The V gene's germline CDR1 is SGDLS and CDR2 YYNGEE. The CDR3 DNA reads TGTGCCAGCAGCCCCCAGGTTAGGGGAGGTAATGAGCAGTTCTTC. Protein product: CASSPQVRGGNEQFF.